This T cell receptor (beta chain) was documented in a study of blood T cell repertoires in COVID-19. At the level of the study: Acute and convalescent COVID-19 specimens originated in the United States, Italy and Spain. Sources were T cells, B-cell-depleted T cells, or PBMCs; the material itself was cDNA or gDNA.

Germline CDR1 and CDR2: SGHVS and FNYEAQ. The CDR3 spans 14 residues. V trimming: 4 bases; J trimming: 4 bases; junction bases outside the gene matches: 4. During active infection, Seattle patients enrolled and were then monitored through disease. Original processing methods: Cell counts per sample came from amplifying reference gene primers. Using immunoSEQ multiplex PCR, the repertoire was profiled, and TCRdb retains in-frame clones only, with some absent. V and J calls plus clone size are reproduced from that table; the DNA served to infer D and trimming. The table records 300,000 to 450,000 clones, more than 70% of them present only once.

Specimen: peripheral blood. V usage is TRBV7-6 and J usage is TRBJ2-1, with 7 bases identical to TRBD1. The source of this sequence is a woman aged 60 to 75 with COVID-19, enrolled during active disease. The CDR3 DNA sequence: TGTGCCAGCAGCTACGGCAGGGGGTACAATGAGCAGTTCTTC. Translation gives CASSYGRGYNEQFF.